Shown below are 4 T cell receptor beta chains from a single sample sequenced in a study of read filtering for tumor transcriptome and immune sequencing. From 300 to 400 ng of RNA, a library with molecular barcoded alpha/delta and beta/gamma adaptors was made. Each CDR3 protein gets one entry after TCRdb re-called the reads with MiXCR. This sample has around 5,200 distinct CDR3 sequences, with just over 20% found just once. Sequencing was carried out using a population of CD138-negative cells sorted from bone marrow. Source of these receptors: a donor over 35 with multiple myeloma.

This clonotype was found a few times. It is unclear where the CDR3 begins or ends on the DNA, so no DNA is shown, and the CDR3 is as TCRdb lists it. The chain has TRBV7-3 and TRBJ2-3; the table's D gene call, TRBD1, was not cross checked with the DNA. Germline CDR1 and CDR2: SGHTA and FQGTGA. With termini counted, the CDR3 has 14 amino acids. CDR3 in amino acids: CASSWGDGTDRQYF.

Notes on this clonotype: One junction end does not reproduce the germline sequence, and a read error may be involved. This chain joins TRBV3-1 and TRBJ1-1; D call uncertain. Germline CDR1 is LGHDT and CDR2 is YNNKEL (reference sequence). This CDR3 has 14 residues. Here the CDR3 DNA reads TGTGCCTGCAGCCGCGGGTTGCGAGACACTGAAGCTTTCTTT. Encoded protein: CACSRGLRDTEAFF.

The chain couples TRBV29-1 to TRBJ2-3, with 7 nucleotides matching TRBD1. The CDR3 is made up of 12 amino acids. Unmatched junction bases numbered 5, after V lost 6 bases and J lost 5 bases. Germline CDR1 is SQVTM and CDR2 is ANQGSEA. CDR3 DNA sequence: TGCAGCGTGACAGGGTTGGGAGATACGCAGTATTTT. Amino acid sequence: CSVTGLGDTQYF.

This clonotype rates as medium-sized. The rearrangement uses TRBV6-5 and TRBJ2-3; D tentatively fits TRBD1 or TRBD2 (5 bases each). In germline, CDR1 is MNHEY, CDR2 SVGAGI. The CDR3 sequence is 16 residues long. Trimming stripped 2 bases from V and 4 bases from J, with 16 bases between. As DNA, the CDR3 is TGTGCCAGCAGTTACAGGGGACGAGGAGTTTCAGATACGCAGTATTTT. Translating it yields CASSYRGRGVSDTQYF.